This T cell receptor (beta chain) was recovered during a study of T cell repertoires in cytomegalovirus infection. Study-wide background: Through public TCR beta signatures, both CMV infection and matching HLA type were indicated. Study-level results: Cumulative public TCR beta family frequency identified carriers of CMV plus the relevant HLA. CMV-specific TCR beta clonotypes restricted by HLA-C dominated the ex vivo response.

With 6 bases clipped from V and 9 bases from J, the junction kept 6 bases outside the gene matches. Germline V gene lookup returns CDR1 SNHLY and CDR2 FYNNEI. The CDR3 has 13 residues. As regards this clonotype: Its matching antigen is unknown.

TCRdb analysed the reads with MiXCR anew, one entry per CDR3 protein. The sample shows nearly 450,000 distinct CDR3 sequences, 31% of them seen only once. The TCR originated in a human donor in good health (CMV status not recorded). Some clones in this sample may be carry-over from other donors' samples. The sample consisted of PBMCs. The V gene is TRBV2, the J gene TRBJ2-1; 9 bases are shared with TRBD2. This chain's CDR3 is CASRAGGQSEQFF. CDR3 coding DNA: TGTGCCAGCAGGGCGGGGGGGCAGAGTGAGCAGTTCTTC.